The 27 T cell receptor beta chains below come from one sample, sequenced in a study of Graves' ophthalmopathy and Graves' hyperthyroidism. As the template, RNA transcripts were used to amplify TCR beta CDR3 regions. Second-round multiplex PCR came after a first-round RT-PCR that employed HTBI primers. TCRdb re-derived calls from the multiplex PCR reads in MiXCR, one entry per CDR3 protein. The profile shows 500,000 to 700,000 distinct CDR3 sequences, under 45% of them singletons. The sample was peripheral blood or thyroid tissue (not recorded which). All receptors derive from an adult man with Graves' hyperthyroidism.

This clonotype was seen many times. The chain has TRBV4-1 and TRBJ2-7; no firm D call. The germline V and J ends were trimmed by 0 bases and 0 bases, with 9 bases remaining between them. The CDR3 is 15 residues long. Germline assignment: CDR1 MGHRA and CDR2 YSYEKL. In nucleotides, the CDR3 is TGCGCCAGCAGCCAAGAAGGAGTCAGCTCCTACGAGCAGTACTTC. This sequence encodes CASSQEGVSSYEQYF.

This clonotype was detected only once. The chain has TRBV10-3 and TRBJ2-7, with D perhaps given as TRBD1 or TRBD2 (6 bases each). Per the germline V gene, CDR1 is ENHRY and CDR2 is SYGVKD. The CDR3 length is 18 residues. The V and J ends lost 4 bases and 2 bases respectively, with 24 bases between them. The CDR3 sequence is CAISARGARGRGPYEQYF. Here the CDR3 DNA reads TGTGCCATCAGTGCTAGGGGGGCGCGGGGTCGGGGGCCCTACGAGCAGTACTTC.

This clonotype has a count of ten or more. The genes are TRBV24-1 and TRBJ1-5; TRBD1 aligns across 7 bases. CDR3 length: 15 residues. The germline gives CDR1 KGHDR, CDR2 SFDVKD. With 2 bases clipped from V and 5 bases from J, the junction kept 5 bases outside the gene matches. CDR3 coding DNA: TGTGCCACCAGTGATTCGGACAGGCCCGATCAGCCCCAGCATTTT. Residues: CATSDSDRPDQPQHF.

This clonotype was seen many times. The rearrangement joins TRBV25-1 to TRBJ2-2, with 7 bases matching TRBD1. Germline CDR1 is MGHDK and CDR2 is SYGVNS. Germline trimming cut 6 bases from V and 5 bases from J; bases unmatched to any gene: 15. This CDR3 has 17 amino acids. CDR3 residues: CASRPTGVVIETGELFF. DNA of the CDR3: TGTGCCAGCAGACCCACAGGGGTGGTCATCGAGACCGGGGAGCTGTTTTTT.

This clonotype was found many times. CDR3 nucleotides: TGTGCCAGCAGTAGAACAGGGGGCGCAAACTACGAGCAGTACTTC. Translated, it gives CASSRTGGANYEQYF. The chain couples TRBV9 to TRBJ2-7; 9 bases are a match to TRBD1. The junction had 9 bases not matched to a gene; V was cut back by 5 bases and J by 3 bases. This CDR3 has 15 amino acids. Germline loops: CDR1 SGDLS, CDR2 YYNGEE.

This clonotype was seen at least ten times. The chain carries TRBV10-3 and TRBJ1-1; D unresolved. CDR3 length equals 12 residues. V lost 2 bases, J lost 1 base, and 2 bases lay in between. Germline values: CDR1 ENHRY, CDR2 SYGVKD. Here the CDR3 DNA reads TGTGCCATCAGTGAGACGAACACTGAAGCTTTCTTT. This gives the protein CAISETNTEAFF.

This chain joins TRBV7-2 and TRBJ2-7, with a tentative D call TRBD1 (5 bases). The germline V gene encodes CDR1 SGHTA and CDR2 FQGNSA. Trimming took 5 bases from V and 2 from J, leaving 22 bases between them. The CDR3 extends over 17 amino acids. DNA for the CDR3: TGTGCCAGCAGCGTTGAAGCCCCTTACAGGAATACCTACGAGCAGTACTTC. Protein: CASSVEAPYRNTYEQYF.

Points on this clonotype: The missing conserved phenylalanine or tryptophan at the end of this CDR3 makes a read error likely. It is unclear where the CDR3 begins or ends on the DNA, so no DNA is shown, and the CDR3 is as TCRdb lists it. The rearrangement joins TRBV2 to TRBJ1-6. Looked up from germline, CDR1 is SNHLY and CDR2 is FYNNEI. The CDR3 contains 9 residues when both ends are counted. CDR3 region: CASSDSQNY.

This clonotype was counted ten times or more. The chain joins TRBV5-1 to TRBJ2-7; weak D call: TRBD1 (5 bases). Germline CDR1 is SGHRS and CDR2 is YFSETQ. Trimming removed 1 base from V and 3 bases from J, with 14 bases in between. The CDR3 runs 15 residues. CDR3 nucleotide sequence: TGCGCCAGCAGCTTGTTAGTCCCTGGACACTACGAGCAGTACTTC. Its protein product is CASSLLVPGHYEQYF. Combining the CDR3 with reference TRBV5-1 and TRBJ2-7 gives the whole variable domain KAGVTQTPRYLIKTRGQQVTLSCSPISGHRSVSWYQQTPGQGLQFLFEYFSETQRNKGNFPGRFSGRQFSNSRSEMNVSTLELGDSALYLCASSLLVPGHYEQYFGPGTRLTVT.

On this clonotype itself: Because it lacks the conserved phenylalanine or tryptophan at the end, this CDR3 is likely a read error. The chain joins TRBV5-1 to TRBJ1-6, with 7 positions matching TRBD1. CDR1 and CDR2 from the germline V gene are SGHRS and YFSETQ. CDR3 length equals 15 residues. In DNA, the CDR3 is TGCACCAGCAGCTCCGATGGACAGGAAAATTCACCCCTCCACCTT. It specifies CTSSSDGQENSPLHL.

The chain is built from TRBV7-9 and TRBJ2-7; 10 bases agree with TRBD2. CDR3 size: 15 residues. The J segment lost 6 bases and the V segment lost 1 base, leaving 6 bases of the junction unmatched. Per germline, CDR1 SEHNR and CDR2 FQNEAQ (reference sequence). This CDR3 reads CASSLEREGTTEQYF. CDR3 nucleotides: TGTGCCAGCAGCTTAGAGCGGGAGGGGACGACCGAGCAGTACTTC.

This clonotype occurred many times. The CDR3 nucleotides read TGCAGTGCCAGGACTCCCATAATCGGGGAGACCCAGTACTTC. Translated, it gives CSARTPIIGETQYF. This sequence joins TRBV20-1 and TRBJ2-5, with D tentatively TRBD2 (5 bases). The CDR3 loop spans 14 amino acids. The V gene's germline CDR1 is DFQATT and CDR2 SNEGSKA (reference sequence). Trimming cost V 6 bases and J 5 bases, with 19 bases left between them.

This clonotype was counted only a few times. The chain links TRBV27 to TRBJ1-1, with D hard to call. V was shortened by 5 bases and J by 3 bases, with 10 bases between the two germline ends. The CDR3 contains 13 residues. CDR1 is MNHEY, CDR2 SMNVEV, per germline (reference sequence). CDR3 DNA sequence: TGTGCCAGCAGTCTCTCAGCGTACACTGAAGCTTTCTTT. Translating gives CASSLSAYTEAFF.

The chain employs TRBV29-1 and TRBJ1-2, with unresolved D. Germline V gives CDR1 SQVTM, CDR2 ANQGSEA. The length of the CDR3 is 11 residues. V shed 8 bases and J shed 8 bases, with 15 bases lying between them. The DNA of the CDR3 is TGCAGCAGTCTTACCACGTGGGGCTACACCTTC. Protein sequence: CSSLTTWGYTF.

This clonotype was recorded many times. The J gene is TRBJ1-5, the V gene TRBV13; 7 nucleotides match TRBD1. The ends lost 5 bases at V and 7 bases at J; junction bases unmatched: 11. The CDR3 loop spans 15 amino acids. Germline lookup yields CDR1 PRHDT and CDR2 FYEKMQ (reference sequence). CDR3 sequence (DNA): TGTGCCAGCAGCCGAAGACAGGGTCCTAGACAGCCCCAGCATTTT. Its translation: CASSRRQGPRQPQHF.

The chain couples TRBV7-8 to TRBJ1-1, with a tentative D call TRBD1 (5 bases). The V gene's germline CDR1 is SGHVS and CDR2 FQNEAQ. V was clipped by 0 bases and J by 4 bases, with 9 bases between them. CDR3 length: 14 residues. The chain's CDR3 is CASSLASGSTEAFF. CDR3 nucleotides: TGTGCCAGCAGCTTAGCTTCAGGGTCCACTGAAGCTTTCTTT. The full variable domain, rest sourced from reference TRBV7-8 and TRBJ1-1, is GAGVSQSPRYKVAKRGQDVALRCDPISGHVSLFWYQQALGQGPEFLTYFQNEAQLDKSGLPSDRFFAERPEGSVSTLKIQRTQQEDSAVYLCASSLASGSTEAFFGQGTRLTVV.

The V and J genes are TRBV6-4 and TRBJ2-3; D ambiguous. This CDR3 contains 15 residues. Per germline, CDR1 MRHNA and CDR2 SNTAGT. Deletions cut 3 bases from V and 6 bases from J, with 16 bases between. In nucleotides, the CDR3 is TGTGCCAGCAGTGAAGTCCGCCTCACTCGGGATACGCAGTATTTT. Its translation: CASSEVRLTRDTQYF.

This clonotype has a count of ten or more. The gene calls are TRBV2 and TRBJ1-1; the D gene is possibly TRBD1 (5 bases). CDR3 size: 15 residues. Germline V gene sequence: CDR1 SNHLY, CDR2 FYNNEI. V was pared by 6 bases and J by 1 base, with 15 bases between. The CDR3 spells CASRGPPSRNTEAFF. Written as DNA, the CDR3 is TGTGCCAGCAGGGGACCTCCTTCGAGGAACACTGAAGCTTTCTTT.

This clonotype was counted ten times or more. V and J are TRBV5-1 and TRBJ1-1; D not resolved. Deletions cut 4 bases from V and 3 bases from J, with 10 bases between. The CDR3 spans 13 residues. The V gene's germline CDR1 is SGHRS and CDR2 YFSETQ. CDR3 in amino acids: CASSLGRHTEAFF. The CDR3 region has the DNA TGCGCCAGCAGCCTGGGGAGGCACACTGAAGCTTTCTTT.

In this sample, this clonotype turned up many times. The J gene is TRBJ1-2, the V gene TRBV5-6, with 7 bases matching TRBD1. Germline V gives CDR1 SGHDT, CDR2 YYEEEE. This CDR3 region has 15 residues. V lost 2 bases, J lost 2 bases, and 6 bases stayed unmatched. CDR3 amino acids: CASSLTVTGNYGYTF. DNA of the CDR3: TGTGCCAGCAGCTTAACGGTGACAGGGAACTATGGCTACACCTTC.

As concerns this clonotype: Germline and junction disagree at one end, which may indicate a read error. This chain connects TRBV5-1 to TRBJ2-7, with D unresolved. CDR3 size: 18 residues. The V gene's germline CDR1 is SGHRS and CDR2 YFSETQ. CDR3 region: CASREGKDARPSSYGQYF. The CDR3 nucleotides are TGCGCCAGCAGAGAAGGTAAAGACGCTAGGCCCTCCTCCTACGGGCAGTACTTC.

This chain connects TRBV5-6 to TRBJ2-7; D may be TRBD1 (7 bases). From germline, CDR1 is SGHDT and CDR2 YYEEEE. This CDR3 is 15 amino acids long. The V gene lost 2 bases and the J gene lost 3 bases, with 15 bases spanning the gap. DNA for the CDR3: TGTGCCAGCAGCTTTGCGGGCAGGGGGGACTACGAGCAGTACTTC. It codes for CASSFAGRGDYEQYF.

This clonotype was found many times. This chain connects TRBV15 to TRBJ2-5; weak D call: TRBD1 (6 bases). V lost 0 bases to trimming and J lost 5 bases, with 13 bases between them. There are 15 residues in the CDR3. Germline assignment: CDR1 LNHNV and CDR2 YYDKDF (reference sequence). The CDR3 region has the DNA TGTGCCACCAGCAGAGATGAGGACAGCTGGGAGACCCAGTACTTC. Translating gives CATSRDEDSWETQYF.

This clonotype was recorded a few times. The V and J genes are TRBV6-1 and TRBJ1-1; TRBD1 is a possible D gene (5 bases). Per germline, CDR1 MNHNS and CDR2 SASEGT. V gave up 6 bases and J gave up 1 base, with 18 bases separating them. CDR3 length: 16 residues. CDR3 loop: CASRGGAGGSNTEAFF. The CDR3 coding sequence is TGTGCCAGCAGGGGTGGGGCAGGCGGATCGAACACTGAAGCTTTCTTT.

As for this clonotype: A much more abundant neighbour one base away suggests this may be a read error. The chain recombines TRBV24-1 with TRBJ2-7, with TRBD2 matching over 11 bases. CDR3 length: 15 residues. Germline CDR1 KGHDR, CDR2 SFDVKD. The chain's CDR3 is CATSDASGGFYERYF. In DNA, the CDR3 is TGTGCCACCAGTGATGCTAGCGGGGGGTTTTACGAGCGGTACTTC.

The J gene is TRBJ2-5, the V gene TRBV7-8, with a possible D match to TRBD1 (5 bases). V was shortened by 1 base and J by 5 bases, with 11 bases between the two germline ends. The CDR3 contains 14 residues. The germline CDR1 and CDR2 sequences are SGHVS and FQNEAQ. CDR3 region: CASSLVAGMETQYF. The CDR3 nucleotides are TGTGCCAGCAGCTTAGTTGCAGGGATGGAGACCCAGTACTTC.

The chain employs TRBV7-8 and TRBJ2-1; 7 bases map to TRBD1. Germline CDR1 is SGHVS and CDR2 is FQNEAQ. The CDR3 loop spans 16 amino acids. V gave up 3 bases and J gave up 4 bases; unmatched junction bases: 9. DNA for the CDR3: TGTGCCAGCAGCTTCCCTGTGACAGGGCAATACAATGAGCAGTTCTTC. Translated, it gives CASSFPVTGQYNEQFF. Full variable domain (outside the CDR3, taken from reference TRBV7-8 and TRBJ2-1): GAGVSQSPRYKVAKRGQDVALRCDPISGHVSLFWYQQALGQGPEFLTYFQNEAQLDKSGLPSDRFFAERPEGSVSTLKIQRTQQEDSAVYLCASSFPVTGQYNEQFFGPGTRLTVL.